This T cell receptor beta chain was recorded in a study of Graves' ophthalmopathy and Graves' hyperthyroidism (dated by TCRdb to the late 2010s). A note on the overall study: Hyperthyroidism was defined as stable when no progression to ophthalmopathy occurred within 18 months of follow-up. The study used signatures of the TCR beta repertoire to tell Graves' ophthalmopathy apart from Graves' hyperthyroidism and to predict which patients would progress to ophthalmopathy. In total, 135 blood samples were TCR-sequenced: 40 to 45 ophthalmopathy, 75 hyperthyroidism and roughly 17 hyperthyroidism-to-ophthalmopathy patients. To explore V-J signatures distinguishing ophthalmopathy from hyperthyroidism, a discovery set of 100 patients (fewer than 45 ophthalmopathy, about 57 stable hyperthyroidism) was enrolled. For independent validation, a separate cohort was made up of approximately 19 hyperthyroidism patients plus 17 patients who later progressed from hyperthyroidism to ophthalmopathy. In about six hyperthyroidism patients, the T-cell repertoires found in thyroid tissue were compared with those found in blood. After sampling, hyperthyroidism patients received methimazole starting at 30 mg daily, and ophthalmopathy patients received high-dose intravenous methylprednisolone.

The hyperthyroidism patients were 18 to 65 years old and newly diagnosed, with a disease duration of less than 2 months. Patients were excluded if they had other autoimmune diseases, uncontrolled infections, pregnancy or lactation. Diagnosis relied on clinical symptoms, serum thyroxine, TRAb, thyroid ultrasound and orbital computed tomography. Total RNA was extracted using Trizol reagent, and RNA quality was checked on an Agilent 2100 Bioanalyzer. Overall results and qualifications from the work: The 13-signature model separated ophthalmopathy from stable hyperthyroidism with approximately 90% sensitivity and just under 84% specificity in cross-validation, and 80%/75% in the test set. No statistical method was used to predetermine the sample size, and group allocation was not hidden from the investigators. Most of the expanded thyroid clonotypes with a frequency above 0.001 were also detected in blood, and it was suggested that the thyroid immune response may be reflected by blood repertoires. In validation, the model predicted ophthalmopathy progression with more than 55% sensitivity and roughly 72% specificity; roughly eleven predicted patients were CT-confirmed with GO in a median of about 6.1 months.

Counted from cysteine to phenylalanine, this CDR3 has 14 amino acids. Only the CDR3 region is kept as DNA, spanning 42 bases read in frame from base 1. As encoded in the germline V gene, CDR1 is SGDLS while CDR2 is YYNGEE. The germline ends are 11 bases apart after V is trimmed by 4 bases and J by 1 base. Worth noting for this clonotype: Its cognate antigen has yet to be identified. No quality values exist for individual bases; no much larger clone is one base distant.

For repertoire sequencing, TCR beta CDR3 regions were amplified from RNA transcripts. HTBI primers and the Qiagen OneStep RT-PCR kit were used in a first-round RT-PCR, which was followed by a second-round multiplex PCR, size selection and purification. Libraries were sequenced on an Illumina HiSeq2000 using paired-end 100 bp reads. The study's processing was this. SOAPnuke was used for read processing, and reads with adapters, uncalled bases, a mean Phred below 15, or no exact constant-primer or identifier match were discarded. COPE v1.2.5 was used to merge high-quality paired reads. Each unique nucleotide sequence was defined as a clonotype, and clonotypes were aligned to IMGT TRB V, D and J references with MiTCR v1.1. The analysis was limited to V-J combinations with a frequency above 0.0001, which together covered approximately 99% of repertoires. A TCR clonal expansion and chaos score per V-J combination was defined as the ratio of F50 clonal expansion to chaos observed in the TCRdist matrix. Features were reduced by Welch's t-statistics and random forest to around 13 V-J combinations, which fed a naive Bayes classifier. The similarity between thyroid and blood repertoires was quantified using the Morisita-Horn index. TCRdb's own reprocessing of the public reads used fastp at Q25 and MiXCR and kept productive beta chains. Each entry is one CDR3 protein sequence, shown with its most common DNA and genes. TCRdb, rather than the study authors, made the V and J calls. A total of 900,000 to 1,200,000 distinct CDR3 sequences appear in this sample, about 38% of them only once. Of the sample, 11% falls within the top ten clones.

The sample comprised peripheral blood or thyroid tissue (not recorded which). In this chain, TRBV9 is recombined with TRBJ2-5; TRBD1 is perhaps the D gene, given 6 matching bases. This receptor was taken from an adult man with Graves' hyperthyroidism. The CDR3 region: CASSTGLLQETQYF. In nucleotides, the sequence is TGTGCCAGCAGCACAGGGTTACTCCAAGAGACCCAGTACTTC.